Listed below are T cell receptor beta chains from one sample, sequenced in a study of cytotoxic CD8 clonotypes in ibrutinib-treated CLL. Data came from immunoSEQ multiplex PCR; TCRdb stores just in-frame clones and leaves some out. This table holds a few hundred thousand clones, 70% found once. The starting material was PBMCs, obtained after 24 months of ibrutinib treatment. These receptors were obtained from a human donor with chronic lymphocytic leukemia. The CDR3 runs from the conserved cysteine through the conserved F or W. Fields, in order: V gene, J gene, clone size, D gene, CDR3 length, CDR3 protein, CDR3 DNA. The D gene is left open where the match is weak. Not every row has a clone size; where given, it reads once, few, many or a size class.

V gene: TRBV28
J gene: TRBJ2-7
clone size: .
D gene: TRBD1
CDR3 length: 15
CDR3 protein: CASSLLGQGIYEQYF
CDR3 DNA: TGTGCCAGCAGTTTACTGGGACAGGGGATCTACGAGCAGTACTTC

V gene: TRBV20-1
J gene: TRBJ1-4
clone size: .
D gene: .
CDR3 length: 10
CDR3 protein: CSASNEKLFF
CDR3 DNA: TGCAGTGCTAGTAATGAAAAACTGTTTTTT

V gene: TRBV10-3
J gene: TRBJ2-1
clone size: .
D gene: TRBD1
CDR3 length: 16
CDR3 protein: CAISEGFDRAYNEQFF
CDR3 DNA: TGTGCCATCAGTGAAGGATTTGACAGGGCCTACAATGAGCAGTTCTTC

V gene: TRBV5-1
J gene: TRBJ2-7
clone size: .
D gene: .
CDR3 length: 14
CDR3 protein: CASSLGQPGGEQYF
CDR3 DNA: TGCGCCAGCAGCTTGGGACAGCCCGGTGGGGAGCAGTACTTC

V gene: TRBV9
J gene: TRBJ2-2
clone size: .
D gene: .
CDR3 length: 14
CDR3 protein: CASSVVKGKGELFF
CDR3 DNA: TGTGCCAGCAGCGTAGTGAAAGGGAAGGGGGAGCTGTTTTTT

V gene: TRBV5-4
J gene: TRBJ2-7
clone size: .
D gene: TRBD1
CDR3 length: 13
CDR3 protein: CATEGDRAYEQYF
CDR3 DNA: TGTGCCACAGAGGGGGACAGGGCCTACGAGCAGTACTTC

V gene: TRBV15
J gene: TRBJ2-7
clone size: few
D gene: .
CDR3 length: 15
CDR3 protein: CATSRSQGHSYEQYF
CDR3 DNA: TGTGCCACCAGCAGATCCCAGGGGCACTCCTACGAGCAGTACTTC

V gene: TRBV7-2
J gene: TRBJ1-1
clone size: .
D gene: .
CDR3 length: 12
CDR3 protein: CASSFSGAEAFF
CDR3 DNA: TGTGCCAGCAGCTTCTCGGGGGCTGAAGCTTTCTTT

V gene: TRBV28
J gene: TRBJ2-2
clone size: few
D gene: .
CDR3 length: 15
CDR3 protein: CASSSPRRSGGELFF
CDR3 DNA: TGTGCCAGCAGTTCCCCCCGACGATCGGGCGGGGAGCTGTTTTTT

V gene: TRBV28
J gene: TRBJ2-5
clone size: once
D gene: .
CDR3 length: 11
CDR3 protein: CASSLVGGQYF
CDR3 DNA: TGTGCCAGCAGCCTCGTCGGTGGCCAGTACTTC

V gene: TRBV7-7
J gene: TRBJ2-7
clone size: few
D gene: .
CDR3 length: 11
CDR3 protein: CASSFSYEQYF
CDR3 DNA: TGTGCTAGCAGCTTCTCCTACGAGCAGTACTTC

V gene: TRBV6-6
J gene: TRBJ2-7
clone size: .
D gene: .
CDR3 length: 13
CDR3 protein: CASSYSSWYEQYF
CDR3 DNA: TGTGCCAGCAGTTACTCGTCTTGGTACGAGCAGTACTTC

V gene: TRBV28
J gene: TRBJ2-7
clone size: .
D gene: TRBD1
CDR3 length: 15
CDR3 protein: CASSAPGQLNYEQYF
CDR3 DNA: TGTGCCAGCAGTGCTCCGGGACAGCTAAATTACGAGCAGTACTTC

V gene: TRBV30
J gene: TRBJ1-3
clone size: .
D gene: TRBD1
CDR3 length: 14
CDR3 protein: CAWSPTGVVNTIYF
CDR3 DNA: TGTGCCTGGAGTCCGACAGGGGTGGTAAACACCATATATTTT

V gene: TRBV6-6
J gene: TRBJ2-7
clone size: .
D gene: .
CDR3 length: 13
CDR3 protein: CASSYSGLGEQYF
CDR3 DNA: TGTGCCAGCAGTTACTCGGGTCTTGGCGAGCAGTACTTC

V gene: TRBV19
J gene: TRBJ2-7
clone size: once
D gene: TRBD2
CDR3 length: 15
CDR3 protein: CASSTRTSGSYEQYF
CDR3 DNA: TGTGCCAGTAGTACGAGGACTAGCGGGAGCTACGAGCAGTACTTC

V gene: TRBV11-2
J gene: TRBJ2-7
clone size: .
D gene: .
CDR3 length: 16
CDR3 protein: CASSLDFGQPNYEQYF
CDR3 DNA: TGTGCCAGCAGCTTAGATTTTGGACAGCCAAACTACGAGCAGTACTTC

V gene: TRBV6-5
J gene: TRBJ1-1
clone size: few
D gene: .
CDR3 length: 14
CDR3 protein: CASSPWAGNTEAFF
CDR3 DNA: TGTGCCAGCTCCCCCTGGGCAGGGAACACTGAAGCTTTCTTT

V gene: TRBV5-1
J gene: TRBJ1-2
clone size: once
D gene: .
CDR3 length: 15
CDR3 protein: CASSLDGGPNYGYTF
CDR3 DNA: TGCGCCAGCAGCTTGGACGGCGGACCTAACTATGGCTACACCTTC

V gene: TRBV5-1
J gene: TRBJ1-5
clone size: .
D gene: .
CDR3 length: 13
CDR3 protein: CASSWGGGQPQHF
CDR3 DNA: TGCGCCAGCAGCTGGGGCGGGGGGCAGCCCCAGCATTTT

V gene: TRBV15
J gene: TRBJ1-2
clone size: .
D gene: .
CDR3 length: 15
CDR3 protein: CATSRGHSANYGYTF
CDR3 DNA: TGTGCCACCAGCAGAGGGCACTCTGCCAACTATGGCTACACCTTC

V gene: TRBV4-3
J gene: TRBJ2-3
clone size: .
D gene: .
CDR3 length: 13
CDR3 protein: CSTDSTSTDTQYF
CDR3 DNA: TGCAGCACCGACTCCACTAGCACAGATACGCAGTATTTT

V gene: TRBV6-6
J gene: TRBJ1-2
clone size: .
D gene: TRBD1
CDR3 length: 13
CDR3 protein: CASSMQGEGGYTF
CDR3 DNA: TGTGCCAGCAGCATGCAGGGGGAAGGTGGCTACACCTTC

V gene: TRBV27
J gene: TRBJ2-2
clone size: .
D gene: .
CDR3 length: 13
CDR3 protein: CASSLSDSGELFF
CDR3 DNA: TGTGCCAGCAGTTTATCCGACTCCGGGGAGCTGTTTTTT

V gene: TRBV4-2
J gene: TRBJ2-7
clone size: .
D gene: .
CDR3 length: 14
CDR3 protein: CASSQSGTPYEQYF
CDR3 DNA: TGTGCCAGCAGCCAATCCGGGACCCCCTACGAGCAGTACTTC

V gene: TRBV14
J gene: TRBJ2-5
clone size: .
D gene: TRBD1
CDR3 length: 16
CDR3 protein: CASSHRAGQGGETQYF
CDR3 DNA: TGTGCCAGCAGCCATCGAGCGGGACAGGGAGGAGAGACCCAGTACTTC

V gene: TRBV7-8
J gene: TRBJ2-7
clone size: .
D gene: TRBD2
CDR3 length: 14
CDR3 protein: CASSGLAGAREQYF
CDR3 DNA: TGTGCCAGCTCCGGACTAGCGGGAGCGAGGGAGCAGTACTTC

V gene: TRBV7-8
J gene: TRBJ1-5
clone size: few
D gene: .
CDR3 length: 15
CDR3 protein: CASSLGIPVGQPQHF
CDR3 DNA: TGTGCCAGCAGCTTAGGGATCCCGGTTGGTCAGCCCCAGCATTTT

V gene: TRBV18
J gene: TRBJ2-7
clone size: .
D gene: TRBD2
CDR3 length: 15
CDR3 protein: CASSPGLAGTYEQYF
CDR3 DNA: TGTGCCAGCTCACCCGGACTAGCGGGAACCTACGAGCAGTACTTC

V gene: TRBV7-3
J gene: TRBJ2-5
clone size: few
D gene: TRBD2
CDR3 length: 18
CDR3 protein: CASSLTVSGTSGMETQYF
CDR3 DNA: TGTGCCAGCAGCTTAACAGTATCCGGGACTAGCGGAATGGAGACCCAGTACTTC

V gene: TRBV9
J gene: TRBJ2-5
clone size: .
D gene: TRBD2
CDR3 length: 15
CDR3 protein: CASSYPSGGQETQYF
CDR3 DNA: TGTGCCAGCAGTTATCCTTCGGGGGGTCAAGAGACCCAGTACTTC

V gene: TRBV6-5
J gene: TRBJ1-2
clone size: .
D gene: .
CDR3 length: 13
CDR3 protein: CASSLGEIYGYTF
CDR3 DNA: TGTGCCAGCAGCTTGGGGGAGATCTATGGCTACACCTTC

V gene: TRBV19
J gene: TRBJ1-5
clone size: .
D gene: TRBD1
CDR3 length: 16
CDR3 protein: CASSTSRGDRGGPQHF
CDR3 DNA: TGTGCCAGTAGCACATCCCGGGGGGACAGGGGAGGACCCCAGCATTTT

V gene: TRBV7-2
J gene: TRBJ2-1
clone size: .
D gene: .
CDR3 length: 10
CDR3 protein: CASSLIEQFF
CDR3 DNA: TGCGCCAGCAGCTTAATTGAGCAGTTCTTC

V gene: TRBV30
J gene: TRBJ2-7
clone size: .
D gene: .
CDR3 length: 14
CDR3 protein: CAWSVLRDSYEQYF
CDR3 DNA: TGTGCCTGGAGTGTACTCCGGGATTCCTACGAGCAGTACTTC

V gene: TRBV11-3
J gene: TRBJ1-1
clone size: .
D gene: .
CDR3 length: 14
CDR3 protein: CASSADGLNTEAFF
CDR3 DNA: TGTGCCAGCAGCGCTGACGGGTTGAACACTGAAGCTTTCTTT

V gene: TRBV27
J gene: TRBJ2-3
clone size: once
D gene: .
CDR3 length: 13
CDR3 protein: CASRRRGLSTQYF
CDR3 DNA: TGTGCCAGCCGAAGACGAGGGCTCTCTACGCAGTATTTT

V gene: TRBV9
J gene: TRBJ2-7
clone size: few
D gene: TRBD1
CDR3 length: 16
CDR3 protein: CASSLSRDSETYEQYF
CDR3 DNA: TGTGCCAGCAGTCTTTCGAGGGACAGTGAAACCTACGAGCAGTACTTC

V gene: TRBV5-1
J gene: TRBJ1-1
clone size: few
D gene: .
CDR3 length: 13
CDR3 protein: CASSLKGYTEAFF
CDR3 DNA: TGCGCCAGCAGCTTGAAGGGTTACACTGAAGCTTTCTTT

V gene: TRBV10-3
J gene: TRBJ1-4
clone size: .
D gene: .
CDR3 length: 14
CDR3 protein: CAISERETDEKLFF
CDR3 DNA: TGTGCCATCAGTGAGAGGGAGACCGATGAAAAACTGTTTTTT

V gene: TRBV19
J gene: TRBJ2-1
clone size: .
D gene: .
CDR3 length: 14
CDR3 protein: CASRFRTGNNEQFF
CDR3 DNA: TGTGCCAGTAGGTTCCGGACGGGGAACAATGAGCAGTTCTTC

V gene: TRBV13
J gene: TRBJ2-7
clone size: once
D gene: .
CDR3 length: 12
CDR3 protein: CASSPTPNEQCF
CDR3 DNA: TGTGCCAGCAGCCCCACGCCCAACGAGCAGTGCTTC

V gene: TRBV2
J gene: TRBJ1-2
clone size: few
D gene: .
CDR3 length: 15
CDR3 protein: CASNSGTEANYGYTF
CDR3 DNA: TGTGCCAGCAACTCCGGGACGGAAGCTAACTATGGCTACACCTTC

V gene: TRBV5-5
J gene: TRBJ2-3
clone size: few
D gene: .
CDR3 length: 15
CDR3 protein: CASSLLADFTDTQYF
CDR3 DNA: TGTGCCAGCAGCTTACTAGCTGACTTCACAGATACGCAGTATTTT